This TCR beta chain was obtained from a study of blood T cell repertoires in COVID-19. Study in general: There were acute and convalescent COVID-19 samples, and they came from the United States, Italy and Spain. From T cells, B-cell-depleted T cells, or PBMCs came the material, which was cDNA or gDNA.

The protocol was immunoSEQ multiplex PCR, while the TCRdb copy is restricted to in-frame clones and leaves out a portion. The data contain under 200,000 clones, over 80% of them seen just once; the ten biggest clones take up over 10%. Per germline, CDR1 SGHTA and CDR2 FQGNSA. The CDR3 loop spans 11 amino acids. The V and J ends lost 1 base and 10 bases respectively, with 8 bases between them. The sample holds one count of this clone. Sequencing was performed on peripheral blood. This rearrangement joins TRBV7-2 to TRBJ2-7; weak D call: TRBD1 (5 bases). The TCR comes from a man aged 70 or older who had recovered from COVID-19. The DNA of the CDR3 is TGTGCCAGCAGCTTAGGGCAGGGCCAGTACTTC. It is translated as CASSLGQGQYF.